The 21 T cell receptor beta chains in this list originate from one sample, sequenced in a study of blood T cell repertoires in COVID-19. The repertoire was sequenced with immunoSEQ multiplex PCR; TCRdb's copy has only in-frame clones and lacks some. Counted here are approximately 90,000 clones, about 86% occurring once; the ten biggest clones make up roughly 1.2%. Material: peripheral blood. These TCRs come from an elderly man with active or convalescent COVID-19.

The chain has TRBV5-4 and TRBJ2-4; 8 positions agree with TRBD1. Per germline, CDR1 SGHNT and CDR2 YYREEE (reference sequence). The ends lost 4 bases at V and 9 bases at J; junction bases unmatched: 9. The CDR3 loop spans 14 amino acids. The CDR3 nucleotides read TGTGCCAGCAGCCAGCGACAGGGGTCATCCATTCAGTACTTC. This sequence encodes CASSQRQGSSIQYF. The whole variable domain, remainder taken from reference TRBV5-4 and TRBJ2-4, is ETGVTQSPTHLIKTRGQQVTLRCSSQSGHNTVSWYQQALGQGPQFIFQYYREEENGRGNFPPRFSGLQFPNYSSELNVNALELDDSALYLCASSQRQGSSIQYFGAGTRLSVL.

V is TRBV6-2 or TRBV6-3 and J is TRBJ1-5; 7 positions match TRBD1. Germline CDR1 is MNHEY and CDR2 is SVGEGT. V shed 5 bases and J 5 bases; nucleotides not matched to a gene: 9. The CDR3 extends over 15 amino acids. CDR3 in amino acids: CASSRSGTAYQPQHF. DNA of the CDR3: TGTGCCAGCAGTAGGTCCGGGACAGCCTATCAGCCCCAGCATTTT.

The chain employs TRBV13 and TRBJ2-7, with a tentative D call TRBD2 (5 bases). Trimming pared 4 bases from V and 6 bases from J, leaving 13 bases between. This CDR3 region has 13 residues. Germline CDR1 reads PRHDT; CDR2 reads FYEKMQ (reference sequence). In nucleotides, the CDR3 is TGTGCCAGCAGCTCTACGCGAGCGGCCGAGCAGTACTTC. Amino acid sequence: CASSSTRAAEQYF.

The chain joins TRBV7-2 to TRBJ2-1, with 15 bases matching TRBD2. This CDR3 is 16 amino acids long. With V trimmed by 5 bases and J by 8 bases, 7 bases remained unmatched. Germline lookup yields CDR1 SGHTA and CDR2 FQGNSA. This CDR3 reads CASSPGTSGRLDEQFF. The DNA of the CDR3 is TGTGCCAGCAGCCCCGGGACTAGCGGGAGGTTAGATGAGCAGTTCTTC.

This sequence joins TRBV7-2 and TRBJ1-2; unclear D gene. The CDR3 extends over 13 amino acids. Trimming cost V 1 base and J 2 bases, with 5 bases left between them. The germline gives CDR1 SGHTA, CDR2 FQGNSA. CDR3 loop: CASSLDSNYGYTF. The DNA of the CDR3 is TGTGCCAGCAGCTTAGATAGCAACTATGGCTACACCTTC.

Here the CDR3 reads CASSLGGEKETQYF. CDR3 coding DNA: TGTGCCAGCAGCTTAGGCGGGGAAAAAGAGACCCAGTACTTC. The V call is TRBV7-9, the J call TRBJ2-5; perhaps TRBD2 as D (6 bases). V was pared by 1 base and J by 3 bases, with 9 bases between. The germline CDR1 and CDR2 sequences are SEHNR and FQNEAQ (reference sequence). The CDR3 sequence is 14 residues long.

The CDR3 here is CSVGGRATYEQYF. Written as DNA, the CDR3 is TGCAGCGTTGGGGGCAGGGCCACCTACGAGCAGTACTTC. The chain couples TRBV29-1 to TRBJ2-7; perhaps TRBD1 as D (5 bases). V lost 4 bases and J lost 2, with 12 bases in between. The germline CDR1 and CDR2 sequences are SQVTM and ANQGSEA. This CDR3 has 13 residues.

The chain has TRBV4-3 and TRBJ2-4, with unresolved D. The CDR3 is 16 residues long. Germline loops: CDR1 LGHNA, CDR2 YSLEER. V lost 0 bases to trimming and J lost 0 bases, with 9 bases between them. CDR3 region: CASSQDLRLAKNIQYF. CDR3 coding DNA: TGCGCCAGCAGCCAAGATCTGAGGCTAGCCAAAAACATTCAGTACTTC.

This chain joins TRBV5-6 and TRBJ1-5; D remains unclear. The CDR3 is made up of 15 amino acids. Germline V lookup: CDR1 SGHDT, CDR2 YYEEEE. V gave up 0 bases and J gave up 6 bases, with 13 bases separating them. The CDR3 sequence: CASSLAGLGTQPQHF. Here the CDR3 DNA reads TGTGCCAGCAGCTTGGCCGGGTTGGGTACTCAGCCCCAGCATTTT. Filled out from reference TRBV5-6 and TRBJ1-5, the complete variable domain reads DAGVTQSPTHLIKTRGQQVTLRCSPKSGHDTVSWYQQALGQGPQFIFQYYEEEERQRGNFPDRFSGHQFPNYSSELNVNALLLGDSALYLCASSLAGLGTQPQHFGDGTRLSIL.

This clone was counted a few times. This rearrangement joins TRBV3-1 (or the pseudogene TRBV3-2) to TRBJ2-3; TRBD2 matches at 7 bases. Germline V gives CDR1 LGHDT, CDR2 YNNKEL (reference sequence). The CDR3 spans 17 residues. V shed 1 base and J 3 bases; nucleotides not matched to a gene: 10. CDR3 residues: CASSQVEGGRGTDTQYF. CDR3 sequence (DNA): TGTGCCAGCAGCCAAGTAGAAGGCGGGAGAGGGACAGATACGCAGTATTTT.

V gene TRBV6-1 combines with J gene TRBJ1-2, with D possibly matching TRBD1 (6 bases). The ends were cut back, 2 bases at V and 4 bases at J, with 20 bases in the middle. The germline gives CDR1 MNHNS, CDR2 SASEGT. The CDR3 loop spans 17 amino acids. CDR3 bases: TGTGCCAGCAGTGAAAAGGCGCTTGGGGGCAGGGGCTATGGCTACACCTTC. Its protein product is CASSEKALGGRGYGYTF.

V gene TRBV25-1 combines with J gene TRBJ2-5; D is perhaps TRBD2 (5 bases). With 6 bases removed from V and 5 bases from J, the gap between germline ends came to 22 bases. The V gene's germline CDR1 is MGHDK and CDR2 SYGVNS. This CDR3 has 16 residues. DNA of the CDR3: TGTGCCAGCAGCCCTTCGGACTGGGCCAGATTGGAGACCCAGTACTTC. This sequence encodes CASSPSDWARLETQYF. Based on the CDR3 plus reference TRBV25-1 and TRBJ2-5, the full variable domain is EADIYQTPRYLVIGTGKKITLECSQTMGHDKMYWYQQDPGMELHLIHYSYGVNSTEKGDLSSESTVSRIRTEHFPLTLESARPSHTSQYLCASSPSDWARLETQYFGPGTRLLVL.

The V gene is TRBV5-5, the J gene TRBJ1-3; D gene unclear. The CDR3 is 15 residues long. Germline V lookup: CDR1 SGHKS, CDR2 YYEKEE (reference sequence). The V end was cut by 0 bases, the J end by 0 bases, with 7 bases between. The CDR3 region has the DNA TGTGCCAGCAGCTTGGCTCTCAGCTCTGGAAACACCATATATTTT. It yields the protein CASSLALSSGNTIYF.

The chain couples TRBV5-1 to TRBJ1-1, with D unresolved. Germline CDR1 reads SGHRS; CDR2 reads YFSETQ. The V end was cut by 0 bases, the J end by 1 base, with 4 bases between. CDR3 length: 13 amino acids. The CDR3 reads CASSLAENTEAFF. CDR3 bases: TGCGCCAGCAGCTTGGCAGAGAACACTGAAGCTTTCTTT.

V and J are TRBV29-1 and TRBJ2-5; 8 nucleotides align to TRBD1. This CDR3 is built from 14 residues. V was clipped by 4 bases and J by 6 bases; unmatched bases: 10. Germline V lookup: CDR1 SQVTM, CDR2 ANQGSEA. In DNA, the CDR3 is TGCAGCGTTGGAAGAGACAGGGGCGGAAAGACCCAGTACTTC. It specifies CSVGRDRGGKTQYF.

This rearrangement joins TRBV7-6 to TRBJ2-1, with 8 bases lining up with TRBD2. This CDR3 is built from 15 residues. Germline assignment: CDR1 SGHVS and CDR2 FNYEAQ. With V trimmed by 3 bases and J by 7 bases, 8 bases remained unmatched. Written as DNA, the CDR3 is TGTGCCAGCAGCTTTCTAAGCGGGAGTCTTAATGAGCAGTTCTTC. Encoded protein: CASSFLSGSLNEQFF.

This chain uses TRBV3-1 (or the pseudogene TRBV3-2) with TRBJ1-1, with D perhaps TRBD1 (5 bases). This CDR3 region has 13 residues. The germline CDR1 and CDR2 sequences are LGHDT and YNNKEL (reference sequence). The V end was cut by 8 bases, the J end by 1 base, with 11 bases between. CDR3 protein: CASSLGENTEAFF. The CDR3 coding sequence is TGTGCCAGCTCCCTAGGGGAGAACACTGAAGCTTTCTTT.

A few counts support this clone. The chain has TRBV27 and TRBJ1-2; TRBD1 matches 7 bases. The V gene end was trimmed by 7 bases and the J gene end by 8 bases; junction bases not matched to a gene: 13. The CDR3 spans 14 residues. Germline V gene data show CDR1 as MNHEY and CDR2 as SMNVEV (reference sequence). The CDR3 protein is CASKPQRAGGGYTF. CDR3 sequence (DNA): TGTGCCAGCAAACCTCAACGGGCAGGGGGAGGCTACACCTTC.

The chain links TRBV5-1 to TRBJ2-7; no firm D call. Trimming shortened V by 0 bases and J by 1 base, and 11 bases separated the two germline ends. CDR1 SGHRS and CDR2 YFSETQ come from the germline V gene. The CDR3 consists of 15 residues. The CDR3, as DNA: TGCGCCAGCAGCTTGGTCGGGTTATTTTCCTACGAGCAGTACTTC. This codes for CASSLVGLFSYEQYF. The full variable domain, its missing parts supplied by reference TRBV5-1 and TRBJ2-7, is KAGVTQTPRYLIKTRGQQVTLSCSPISGHRSVSWYQQTPGQGLQFLFEYFSETQRNKGNFPGRFSGRQFSNSRSEMNVSTLELGDSALYLCASSLVGLFSYEQYFGPGTRLTVT.

This chain connects TRBV6-1 to TRBJ2-6; tentative D call: TRBD1 (5 bases). Germline CDR1 and CDR2: MNHNS and SASEGT. The ends were cut back, 2 bases at V and 0 bases at J, with 14 bases in the middle. The CDR3 loop spans 18 amino acids. The CDR3 sequence: CASSENGRARSGANVLTF. CDR3 DNA: TGTGCCAGCAGTGAAAATGGCAGGGCCCGCTCTGGGGCCAACGTCCTGACTTTC.

This clone was recorded once. At one end the junction does not follow the germline gene, possibly because of a read error. This rearrangement joins TRBV7-7 to TRBJ2-5; TRBD2 agrees at 14 bases. The CDR3 contains 18 residues. Germline V gene sequence: CDR1 SSHAT, CDR2 FNYEAQ (reference sequence). DNA for the CDR3: TGTGCTAGCAGCCAAGGACTAGCGGGAGGTCGGGGGCAAGAGACCCAGTACTTC. This translates into CASSQGLAGGRGQETQYF.